Presented here are 21 T cell receptor beta chains from one specimen sequenced in a study of OX40 agonist ivuxolimab in advanced cancers. Sequencing was performed with immunoSEQ multiplex PCR; in TCRdb, only in-frame clones are kept and a portion is missing. Among around 50,000 clones listed, 75% to 90% were seen once. The material was CD4+ or CD8+ T cells sorted from blood, obtained in a trial of the OX40 agonist ivuxolimab. The origin of the receptors is an adult with an advanced solid tumor such as melanoma, head and neck, liver or kidney cancer.

The chain joins TRBV27 to TRBJ1-1; D is undetermined. V was clipped by 3 bases and J by 0 bases, with 8 bases between them. From germline, CDR1 is MNHEY and CDR2 SMNVEV (reference sequence). The CDR3 sequence is 14 residues long. CDR3 nucleotides: TGTGCCAGCAGTTTGCAAGTCATGAACACTGAAGCTTTCTTT. Its translation: CASSLQVMNTEAFF.

V is TRBV19 and J is TRBJ2-6, with TRBD1 matching 7 bases. Germline CDR1 LNHDA, CDR2 SQIVND (reference sequence). CDR3 length equals 16 residues. V lost 4 bases to trimming and J lost 2 bases; unmatched junction nucleotides: 5. CDR3 protein: CASSRQGTPGANVLTF. CDR3 bases: TGTGCCAGTAGTAGACAGGGAACCCCTGGGGCCAACGTCCTGACTTTC.

The table lists this clone with a count of one. The genes are TRBV7-2 and TRBJ2-6; 7 positions agree with TRBD2. The germline V gene has CDR1 SGHTA and CDR2 FQGNSA. V lost 5 bases to trimming and J lost 4 bases; unmatched junction nucleotides: 14. This CDR3 contains 18 residues. This CDR3 reads CASSPPIGLVTGANVLTF. CDR3 DNA sequence: TGTGCCAGCAGCCCACCCATTGGACTAGTGACCGGGGCCAACGTCCTGACTTTC.

The J gene is TRBJ1-5, the V gene TRBV7-8, with D tentatively TRBD1 (6 bases). The CDR3 runs to 15 residues. Germline loops: CDR1 SGHVS, CDR2 FQNEAQ. With 3 bases removed from V and 2 bases from J, the gap between germline ends came to 11 bases. CDR3 sequence: CASSLGRGGNQPQHF. Written as DNA, the CDR3 is TGTGCCAGCAGCTTGGGCAGGGGCGGCAATCAGCCCCAGCATTTT.

The chain links TRBV10-3 to TRBJ2-7; 9 bases map to TRBD1. With V trimmed by 3 bases and J by 2 bases, 5 bases remained unmatched. The germline V gene has CDR1 ENHRY and CDR2 SYGVKD. The CDR3 is 15 residues long. CDR3 sequence (DNA): TGTGCCATCAGTGACGGACAGGGGATCCCCTACGAGCAGTACTTC. It codes for CAISDGQGIPYEQYF.

This chain uses TRBV7-2 with TRBJ2-3; 7 bases fit TRBD2. The V and J ends lost 5 bases and 4 bases, in that order; junction bases with no gene match: 9. This CDR3 has 15 residues. CDR1 SGHTA and CDR2 FQGNSA come from the germline V gene. The CDR3 reads CASSTRTRASDTQYF. DNA of the CDR3: TGTGCCAGCAGCACCCGGACTAGAGCATCAGATACGCAGTATTTT.

CDR3 DNA sequence: TGTGCCAGCTCTGGGGGTAATGACAATCAGCCCCAGCATTTT. Its translation is CASSGGNDNQPQHF. The genes are TRBV6-5 and TRBJ1-5; tentatively, D is TRBD1 (5 bases). The CDR3 covers 14 residues. Trimming removed 8 bases from V and 3 bases from J, with 14 bases in between. Germline V CDR1 and CDR2: MNHEY, SVGAGI.

The chain's CDR3 is CASSPGQENSPLHF. In DNA form, the CDR3 reads TGTGCCAGCAGCCCCGGACAGGAAAATTCACCCCTCCACTTT. V usage is TRBV6-5 and J usage is TRBJ1-6, with 7 bases aligning to TRBD1. V lost 6 bases and J lost 7; bases outside the gene matches: 6. CDR3 length: 14 amino acids. The germline V gene has CDR1 MNHEY and CDR2 SVGAGI.

This sequence joins TRBV7-2 and TRBJ2-2, with D unresolved. This CDR3 has 13 amino acids. Between the trimmed V and J ends, which lost 4 bases and 3 bases, there was a span of 6 bases. Germline V lookup: CDR1 SGHTA, CDR2 FQGNSA. The CDR3 DNA sequence: TGTGCCAGCAGCTACCAGGACACCGGGGAGCTGTTTTTT. Its translation: CASSYQDTGELFF.

V gene TRBV15 combines with J gene TRBJ1-4, with a tentative D call TRBD1 (5 bases). The CDR3 extends over 17 amino acids. The ends were cut back, 4 bases at V and 1 base at J, with 16 bases in the middle. Per the germline V gene, CDR1 is LNHNV and CDR2 is YYDKDF (reference sequence). For the CDR3, the DNA is TGTGCCACCAGCATATCAGGTTTTGGACAAACTAATGAAAAACTGTTTTTT. Translation gives CATSISGFGQTNEKLFF.

In regard to this clone: Relative to the germline gene, one junction end is altered; a read error may explain this. This chain connects TRBV7-2 to TRBJ2-3; TRBD1 or TRBD2 may be the D gene (5 bases each). This CDR3 has 15 amino acids. Germline CDR1 reads SGHTA; CDR2 reads FQGNSA. CDR3 amino acids: CAGSPHRDGADTQYF. DNA of the CDR3: TGTGCCGGCAGCCCACACCGGGACGGTGCGGATACGCAGTATTTT.

The rearrangement links TRBV7-2 to TRBJ1-3, with D hard to call. Trimming took off 2 bases at V and 0 bases at J, with 5 bases between the two ends. The CDR3 runs 14 residues. Germline V CDR1 and CDR2: SGHTA, FQGNSA. CDR3 in DNA: TGTGCCAGCAGCTTACAGAGCTCTGGAAACACCATATATTTT. It yields the protein CASSLQSSGNTIYF.

The chain carries TRBV7-2 and TRBJ1-2; 8 bases map to TRBD1. CDR3 length: 13 amino acids. Germline values: CDR1 SGHTA, CDR2 FQGNSA. With 5 bases clipped from V and 3 bases from J, the junction kept 2 bases outside the gene matches. The CDR3 loop is CASSPTGDYGYTF. The CDR3 DNA follows: TGTGCCAGCAGCCCGACAGGGGACTATGGCTACACCTTC.

This chain links TRBV5-5 with TRBJ1-1; D may be TRBD1 (6 bases). The germline V gene has CDR1 SGHKS and CDR2 YYEKEE (reference sequence). Trimming shortened V by 1 base and J by 0 bases, and 7 bases separated the two germline ends. The CDR3 is 14 residues long. The CDR3 DNA sequence: TGTGCCAGCAGCTTGCGGGACATGAACACTGAAGCTTTCTTT. Protein sequence: CASSLRDMNTEAFF.

CDR3 sequence: CASSLNTWGTTEQYF. In DNA, the CDR3 is TGTGCCAGCAGCTTAAACACATGGGGGACCACCGAGCAGTACTTC. The chain joins TRBV11-2 to TRBJ2-7, with D perhaps given as TRBD1 or TRBD2 (5 bases each). This CDR3 contains 15 residues. Looked up from germline, CDR1 is SGHAT and CDR2 is FQNNGV. Trimming left V 2 bases short and J 6 bases short, with 17 bases between. The full variable domain, rest sourced from reference TRBV11-2 and TRBJ2-7, is EAGVAQSPRYKIIEKRQSVAFWCNPISGHATLYWYQQILGQGPKLLIQFQNNGVVDDSQLPKDRFSAERLKGVDSTLKIQPAKLEDSAVYLCASSLNTWGTTEQYFGPGTRLTVT.

The CDR3 sequence: CARSLVPSIPNYGYTF. CDR3 nucleotide sequence: TGTGCCAGAAGCTTGGTACCCTCCATTCCTAACTATGGCTACACCTTC. J is TRBJ1-2 and V is TRBV5-3; D gene unclear. TRBV5-3 is an ORF for which the function is uncertain. Between the trimmed V and J ends, which lost 0 bases and 0 bases, there was a span of 12 bases. The length of the CDR3 is 16 residues.

The chain has TRBV7-8 and TRBJ2-2, with 7 nucleotides matching TRBD2. Germline lookup yields CDR1 SGHVS and CDR2 FQNEAQ. V lost 5 bases to trimming and J lost 1 base; unmatched junction nucleotides: 4. The CDR3 runs 15 residues. CDR3 coding DNA: TGTGCCAGCAGCCAAGCGGGATTGAACACCGGGGAGCTGTTTTTT. Residues: CASSQAGLNTGELFF.

The rearrangement links TRBV19 to TRBJ2-6; D unclear. The CDR3 has 15 amino acids. Germline CDR1 is LNHDA and CDR2 is SQIVND (reference sequence). Trimming took off 3 bases at V and 0 bases at J, with 6 bases between the two ends. CDR3 in amino acids: CASSIIRSGANVLTF. The CDR3, as DNA: TGTGCCAGTAGTATTATCCGCTCTGGGGCCAACGTCCTGACTTTC.

V and J are TRBV7-2 and TRBJ1-2; 7 bases fit TRBD1. The CDR3 covers 15 residues. V trimming: 7 bases; J trimming: 4 bases; junction bases outside the gene matches: 12. CDR1 is SGHTA, CDR2 FQGNSA, per germline. The CDR3 loop reads CASTLSKGQLYGYTF. DNA for the CDR3: TGTGCCAGCACCCTCAGCAAGGGACAGCTCTATGGCTACACCTTC.

The chain combines TRBV5-6 with TRBJ1-1, with 9 bases identical to TRBD1. The CDR3 is made up of 14 amino acids. With 4 bases clipped from V and 7 bases from J, the junction kept 8 bases outside the gene matches. Germline CDR1 reads SGHDT; CDR2 reads YYEEEE. The CDR3 region has the DNA TGTGCCAGCAGCGGCGGGACAGGGATAGGTGAAGCTTTCTTT. Translated, it gives CASSGGTGIGEAFF.

The chain recombines TRBV27 with TRBJ2-3, with 7 bases fitting TRBD2. The CDR3 has 16 amino acids. In germline, CDR1 is MNHEY, CDR2 SMNVEV (reference sequence). With V trimmed by 2 bases and J by 0 bases, 5 bases remained unmatched. As DNA, the CDR3 is TGTGCCAGCAGTTTAACGCTAGCGGTGAGCACAGATACGCAGTATTTT. It encodes CASSLTLAVSTDTQYF.